The 3 T cell receptor beta chains below were found in one sample sequenced in a study of T-cell memory formation after mild COVID-19. MiXCR, applied by TCRdb to the 5' RACE reads, yields one record per CDR3 protein. The table shows approximately 300,000 distinct CDR3 sequences, with approximately 15% occurring only once. Sequencing was done on a sample of PBMCs or a T cell subset sorted from them (not recorded which). These receptors originate from a man aged 18 to 29 who had mild COVID-19 (a few samples of this study predate the infection). Cell type and time point are not known.

This clonotype was counted a few times. The chain has TRBV4-1 and TRBJ2-7, with a possible D match to TRBD1 (5 bases). CDR3 size: 16 residues. Germline V CDR1 and CDR2: MGHRA, YSYEKL. V dropped 4 bases and J dropped 3 bases, with 19 bases sitting between them. CDR3 sequence: CASSPTPGAVGYEQYF. CDR3 nucleotides: TGCGCCAGCAGCCCTACACCTGGGGCAGTTGGCTACGAGCAGTACTTC.

The rearrangement joins TRBV7-2 to TRBJ2-5, with D possibly matching TRBD2 (6 bases). The V gene lost 2 bases and the J gene lost 13 bases, with 17 bases spanning the gap. CDR1 and CDR2 (germline): SGHTA, FQGNSA. The CDR3 is 13 residues long. DNA for the CDR3: TGTGCCAGCAGCTTATCGGGACTCACTTTGCGGTACTTC. It encodes CASSLSGLTLRYF.

This clonotype has at least ten counts. The genes are TRBV12-3 or TRBV12-4 and TRBJ2-7; TRBD1 matches at 7 bases. With V trimmed by 3 bases and J by 2 bases, 4 bases remained unmatched. This CDR3 is built from 14 residues. The CDR3 is CASSFDRAPYEQYF. The CDR3 DNA follows: TGTGCCAGCAGTTTCGACAGGGCCCCCTACGAGCAGTACTTC.